These 30 T cell receptor beta chains were all obtained from the same sample, sequenced in a study of Ad26.COV2.S vaccination and SARS-CoV-2 variants. The repertoire was sequenced with immunoSEQ multiplex PCR; TCRdb's copy has only in-frame clones and lacks some. Altogether about 6,800 clones are present, around 83% being singletons, with the ten largest covering 25% to 30%. The sequencing used peripheral blood, collected after recovery from COVID-19. The receptor source for this set is a human donor who had recovered from COVID-19.

The chain employs TRBV18 and TRBJ1-1; no definite D call. Germline CDR1 is KGHSH and CDR2 is LQKENI. The V and J ends lost 2 bases and 3 bases respectively, with 7 bases between them. CDR3 size: 13 residues. The CDR3 reads CASSPVVDTEAFF. CDR3 bases: TGTGCCAGCTCACCAGTAGTGGACACTGAAGCTTTCTTT.

The V and J genes are TRBV5-4 and TRBJ2-1; 9 nucleotides match TRBD2. CDR1 SGHNT and CDR2 YYREEE come from the germline V gene (reference sequence). CDR3 size: 17 residues. The J segment lost 0 bases and the V segment lost 4 bases, leaving 8 bases of the junction unmatched. The CDR3 region is CASSPGAGGVSYNEQFF. The CDR3 region has the DNA TGTGCCAGCAGCCCTGGGGCGGGGGGGGTCTCCTACAATGAGCAGTTCTTC.

Regarding this clone: An end of the junction differs from the germline gene, which may be a read error. The chain links TRBV7-7 to TRBJ2-2; 9 nucleotides align to TRBD2. From germline, CDR1 is SSHAT and CDR2 FNYEAQ (reference sequence). The CDR3 extends over 15 amino acids. The CDR3 spells CASSDQTSGVGELFF. The CDR3, as DNA: TGTGCTAGCAGCGACCAGACTAGCGGCGTGGGGGAGCTGTTTTTT.

The chain couples TRBV28 to TRBJ2-3; TRBD2 might be the D (5 bases). Germline CDR1 and CDR2: MDHEN and SYDVKM. Trimming took 2 bases from V and 2 from J, leaving 14 bases between them. This CDR3 contains 16 residues. The CDR3 is CASSLPLPGYTDTQYF. DNA for the CDR3: TGTGCCAGCAGTTTACCCCTCCCGGGGTACACAGATACGCAGTATTTT.

The J gene is TRBJ1-2, the V gene TRBV27, with TRBD1 as a possible D gene (5 bases). CDR1 MNHEY and CDR2 SMNVEV come from the germline V gene (reference sequence). The length of the CDR3 is 14 residues. V was trimmed by 6 bases and J by 2 bases, leaving 13 bases between them. The CDR3 loop is CASRSAGQNYGYTF. DNA of the CDR3: TGTGCCAGCAGGTCGGCAGGACAAAACTATGGCTACACCTTC.

The J gene is TRBJ2-7, the V gene TRBV9; TRBD1 agrees at 11 bases. After removal of 4 bases from V and 7 bases from J, the junction contained 10 bases not matched to a gene. Germline V gene data show CDR1 as SGDLS and CDR2 as YYNGEE. This CDR3 contains 15 residues. CDR3 nucleotides: TGTGCCAGCAGCCTTCACGGACAGGGGGCGAGAGAGCAGTACTTC. This codes for CASSLHGQGAREQYF. The whole variable domain, remainder taken from reference TRBV9 and TRBJ2-7, is DSGVTQTPKHLITATGQRVTLRCSPRSGDLSVYWYQQSLDQGLQFLIQYYNGEERAKGNILERFSAQQFPDLHSELNLSSLELGDSALYFCASSLHGQGAREQYFGPGTRLTVT.

The V and J genes are TRBV5-4 and TRBJ1-1; D is perhaps TRBD1 (5 bases). Germline V gene lookup returns CDR1 SGHNT and CDR2 YYREEE (reference sequence). This CDR3 has 15 amino acids. V lost 2 bases to trimming and J lost 1 base, with 12 bases between them. The CDR3 nucleotides read TGTGCCAGCAGCTTCACGGGACGGACGAACACTGAAGCTTTCTTT. Amino acids: CASSFTGRTNTEAFF.

Written as DNA, the CDR3 is TGTGCCAGCAGCGTAGACCCCGGAGGGGGCCTCTACAATGAGCAGTTCTTC. This encodes CASSVDPGGGLYNEQFF. The gene calls are TRBV9 and TRBJ2-1; a weak D match, TRBD1 (7 bases). Between the trimmed V and J ends, which lost 0 bases and 3 bases, there was a span of 16 bases. The germline CDR1 and CDR2 sequences are SGDLS and YYNGEE. This CDR3 is built from 17 residues.

The V call is TRBV30, the J call TRBJ2-2; D gene uncertain. Trimming cost V 7 bases and J 4 bases, with 10 bases left between them. CDR3 length: 12 amino acids. The germline CDR1 and CDR2 sequences are GTSNPN and SVGIG (reference sequence). In DNA, the CDR3 is TGTGCCTATTATATTGCCACCGGGGAGCTGTTTTTT. It yields the protein CAYYIATGELFF.

The rearrangement uses TRBV5-8 and TRBJ2-1; TRBD2 matches 8 bases. The CDR3 sequence is 15 residues long. Germline values: CDR1 SGHTS, CDR2 YDEGEE. V lost 2 bases and J lost 5; bases outside the gene matches: 6. CDR3 nucleotide sequence: TGTGCCAGCAGCTTATTTAGCGGGACCAACAATGAGCAGTTCTTC. Its translation is CASSLFSGTNNEQFF.

This chain joins TRBV18 and TRBJ2-3, with D possibly being TRBD1 (5 bases). V lost 6 bases, J lost 2 bases, and 15 bases lay in between. The length of the CDR3 is 15 residues. The germline V gene has CDR1 KGHSH and CDR2 LQKENI. The CDR3 region has the DNA TGTGCCAGCTCCCGGAACCAGGGAACCACAGATACGCAGTATTTT. It is translated as CASSRNQGTTDTQYF.

The chain links TRBV14 to TRBJ2-7; no definite D call. The V gene's germline CDR1 is SGHDN and CDR2 FVKESK. Trimming stripped 4 bases from V and 3 bases from J, with 7 bases between. The CDR3 loop spans 12 amino acids. The CDR3 DNA reads TGTGCCAGCAGCCTATCTGACTACGAGCAGTACTTC. Amino acid sequence: CASSLSDYEQYF.

The gene calls are TRBV7-6 and TRBJ2-7; D is undetermined. Looked up from germline, CDR1 is SGHVS and CDR2 is FNYEAQ. The CDR3 has 13 residues. Trimming removed 1 base from V and 4 bases from J, with 8 bases in between. CDR3 in amino acids: CASSLDPSYEQYF. Written as DNA, the CDR3 is TGTGCCAGCAGCTTAGACCCCAGTTACGAGCAGTACTTC.

This chain joins TRBV7-2 and TRBJ2-1; possible D gene TRBD1, 6 bases. Germline-derived CDR1 and CDR2 are SGHTA and FQGNSA. Trimming shortened V by 5 bases and J by 6 bases, and 8 bases separated the two germline ends. This CDR3 has 12 amino acids. This chain's CDR3 is CASSLRGNEQFF. DNA of the CDR3: TGTGCCAGCAGCCTCAGGGGCAATGAGCAGTTCTTC.

This rearrangement joins TRBV6-1 to TRBJ1-2; no clear D gene. This CDR3 has 14 amino acids. Between the trimmed V and J ends, which lost 1 base and 4 bases, there was a span of 10 bases. Germline lookup yields CDR1 MNHNS and CDR2 SASEGT. The CDR3: CASSEVVRIYGYTF. In DNA, the CDR3 is TGTGCCAGCAGTGAAGTGGTCAGAATCTATGGCTACACCTTC.

J is TRBJ2-7 and V is TRBV6-5; TRBD2 is a possible D gene (5 bases). CDR3 length: 11 amino acids. Per the germline V gene, CDR1 is MNHEY and CDR2 is SVGAGI. Trimming stripped 8 bases from V and 6 bases from J, with 11 bases between. The CDR3 nucleotides read TGTGCCAGCCCCTCGGGGTCCGAGCAGTACTTC. Its protein is CASPSGSEQYF.

The chain couples TRBV15 to TRBJ1-5; D is unclear. This CDR3 has 14 amino acids. Per the germline V gene, CDR1 is LNHNV and CDR2 is YYDKDF (reference sequence). V was trimmed by 5 bases and J by 3 bases, leaving 11 bases between them. The CDR3 loop is CATSPRRNNQPQHF. As DNA, the CDR3 is TGTGCCACCAGCCCCCGACGGAACAATCAGCCCCAGCATTTT.

The V call is TRBV5-1, the J call TRBJ1-2; D gene uncertain. From germline, CDR1 is SGHRS and CDR2 YFSETQ. CDR3 length equals 13 residues. V was trimmed by 4 bases and J by 3 bases, leaving 10 bases between them. The CDR3 sequence is CASSQDIDYGYTF. The CDR3 nucleotides are TGCGCCAGCAGCCAAGACATTGACTATGGCTACACCTTC.

The chain combines TRBV28 with TRBJ2-7; D perhaps matches TRBD1 (5 bases). The CDR3 consists of 14 residues. Germline V gene data show CDR1 as MDHEN and CDR2 as SYDVKM. Trimming cost V 1 base and J 4 bases, with 11 bases left between them. CDR3 nucleotide sequence: TGTGCCAGCAGTTTATCAGGGCCCCTTTACGAGCAGTACTTC. This gives the protein CASSLSGPLYEQYF.

The chain's CDR3 is CSANSYEQFF. The CDR3, as DNA: TGCAGTGCTAACTCGTATGAGCAGTTCTTC. The genes are TRBV20-1 and TRBJ2-1; no clear D. With 4 bases removed from V and 8 bases from J, the gap between germline ends came to 6 bases. There are 10 residues in the CDR3. The germline V gene has CDR1 DFQATT and CDR2 SNEGSKA (reference sequence).

V is TRBV5-4 and J is TRBJ2-1; 7 nucleotides align to TRBD1. Germline CDR1 and CDR2: SGHNT and YYREEE (reference sequence). The CDR3 has 15 residues. V shed 4 bases and J 4 bases; nucleotides not matched to a gene: 8. For the CDR3, the DNA is TGTGCCAGCAGCAACGGACAGGACAAATACAATGAGCAGTTCTTC. It translates to CASSNGQDKYNEQFF.

This chain uses TRBV6-2 or TRBV6-3 with TRBJ2-1; 11 nucleotides align to TRBD2. Per the germline V gene, CDR1 is MNHEY and CDR2 is SVGEGT. CDR3 length: 13 amino acids. J gave up 10 bases and V 6 bases, and 5 bases lay outside the gene matches. The CDR3 protein is CASSLAGGQEQFF. CDR3 coding DNA: TGTGCCAGCAGCCTAGCGGGAGGACAAGAGCAGTTCTTC.

CDR3 residues: CASSLGSAGEAFF. The CDR3 coding sequence is TGTGCCAGCAGCTTAGGCTCGGCCGGTGAAGCTTTCTTT. This rearrangement joins TRBV7-9 to TRBJ1-1; D call uncertain. The CDR3 length is 13 residues. The V end lost 1 base, the J end lost 7 bases, and 10 bases lay between the germline ends. Germline assignment: CDR1 SEHNR and CDR2 FQNEAQ (reference sequence).

This chain connects TRBV3-1 (or the pseudogene TRBV3-2) to TRBJ2-2; maybe TRBD1 (6 bases). Germline values: CDR1 LGHDT, CDR2 YNNKEL (reference sequence). CDR3 length: 16 amino acids. Trimming removed 4 bases from V and 7 bases from J, with 19 bases in between. CDR3 bases: TGTGCCAGCAGCCTAATGGGGGCTAGTCCTGGCGGGGAGCTGTTTTTT. Protein product: CASSLMGASPGGELFF.

The chain combines TRBV14 with TRBJ1-4; maybe TRBD1 (5 bases). Germline V lookup: CDR1 SGHDN, CDR2 FVKESK. The CDR3 has 14 residues. Trimming cost V 3 bases and J 2 bases, with 7 bases left between them. This chain's CDR3 is CASSHGATNEKLFF. CDR3 nucleotides: TGTGCCAGCAGCCACGGGGCTACTAATGAAAAACTGTTTTTT.

The chain employs TRBV9 and TRBJ2-5; 10 nucleotides match TRBD1. CDR1 is SGDLS and CDR2 is YYNGEE in the germline V gene. V lost 5 bases, J lost 4 bases, and 8 bases stayed unmatched. The CDR3 is made up of 15 amino acids. The CDR3 coding sequence is TGTGCCAGCAGACCCACGGGACAGGGGATAGAGACCCAGTACTTC. Amino acid sequence: CASRPTGQGIETQYF. The complete variable domain, with remaining parts taken from reference TRBV9 and TRBJ2-5, reads DSGVTQTPKHLITATGQRVTLRCSPRSGDLSVYWYQQSLDQGLQFLIQYYNGEERAKGNILERFSAQQFPDLHSELNLSSLELGDSALYFCASRPTGQGIETQYFGPGTRLLVL.

The CDR3 reads CASSTGTSYEQYF. The DNA of the CDR3 is TGTGCCAGCAGCACCGGGACTAGCTACGAGCAGTACTTC. The rearrangement joins TRBV7-2 to TRBJ2-7; 8 positions agree with TRBD2. The CDR3 loop spans 13 amino acids. Germline CDR1 is SGHTA and CDR2 is FQGNSA. J was trimmed by 3 bases and V by 5 bases; bases with no gene match: 3.

Only one count was recorded for this clone. The chain uses TRBV11-2 and TRBJ2-1, with 13 bases that match TRBD2. From germline, CDR1 is SGHAT and CDR2 FQNNGV. J lost 5 bases, V lost 3 bases, and 1 base had no gene match. There are 15 residues in the CDR3. This chain's CDR3 is CASSLGLAGNNEQFF. The CDR3 DNA sequence: TGTGCCAGCAGCTTGGGACTAGCGGGAAACAATGAGCAGTTCTTC. The variable domain in full, completed from reference TRBV11-2 and TRBJ2-1, reads EAGVAQSPRYKIIEKRQSVAFWCNPISGHATLYWYQQILGQGPKLLIQFQNNGVVDDSQLPKDRFSAERLKGVDSTLKIQPAKLEDSAVYLCASSLGLAGNNEQFFGPGTRLTVL.

J is TRBJ2-7 and V is TRBV6-2 or TRBV6-3, with 8 bases matching TRBD2. CDR1 and CDR2 from the germline V gene are MNHEY and SVGEGT. V shed 0 bases and J 4 bases; nucleotides not matched to a gene: 17. This CDR3 has 19 residues. Written as DNA, the CDR3 is TGTGCCAGCAGTTACTCTGGCCGAGGAGGGGCTAGCGGGTCTTACGAGCAGTACTTC. It is translated as CASSYSGRGGASGSYEQYF.

The rearrangement links TRBV30 to TRBJ2-1; D remains ambiguous. Germline V lookup: CDR1 GTSNPN, CDR2 SVGIG (reference sequence). Trimming took 2 bases from V and 7 from J, leaving 18 bases between them. The CDR3 is 15 amino acids. DNA of the CDR3: TGTGCCTGGAGTCCCCGGGCGGTCTCTTGGAATGAGCAGTTCTTC. Translating gives CAWSPRAVSWNEQFF.